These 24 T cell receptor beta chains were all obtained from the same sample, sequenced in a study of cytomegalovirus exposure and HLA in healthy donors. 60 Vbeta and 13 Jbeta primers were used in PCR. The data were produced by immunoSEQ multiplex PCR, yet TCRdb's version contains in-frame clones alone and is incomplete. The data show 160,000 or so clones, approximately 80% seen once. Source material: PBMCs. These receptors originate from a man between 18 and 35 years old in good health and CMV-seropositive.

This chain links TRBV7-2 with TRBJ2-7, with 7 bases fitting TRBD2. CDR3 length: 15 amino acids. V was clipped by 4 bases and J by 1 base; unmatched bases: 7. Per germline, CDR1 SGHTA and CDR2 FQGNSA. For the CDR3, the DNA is TGTGCCAGCAGCTCGACTAGCACGACATCCTACGAGCAGTACTTC. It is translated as CASSSTSTTSYEQYF.

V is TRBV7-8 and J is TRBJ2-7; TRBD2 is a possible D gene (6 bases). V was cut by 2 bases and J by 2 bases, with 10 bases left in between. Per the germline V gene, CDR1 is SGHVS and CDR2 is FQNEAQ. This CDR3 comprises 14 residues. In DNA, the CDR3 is TGTGCCAGCAGCTTAATCGGGGGAACCTACGAGCAGTACTTC. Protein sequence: CASSLIGGTYEQYF.

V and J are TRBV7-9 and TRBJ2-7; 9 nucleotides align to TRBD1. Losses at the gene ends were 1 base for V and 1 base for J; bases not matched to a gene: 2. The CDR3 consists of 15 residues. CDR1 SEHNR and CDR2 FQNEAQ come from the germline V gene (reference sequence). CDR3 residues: CASSLVGTGSYEQYF. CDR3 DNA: TGTGCCAGCAGCTTAGTGGGGACAGGGTCCTACGAGCAGTACTTC.

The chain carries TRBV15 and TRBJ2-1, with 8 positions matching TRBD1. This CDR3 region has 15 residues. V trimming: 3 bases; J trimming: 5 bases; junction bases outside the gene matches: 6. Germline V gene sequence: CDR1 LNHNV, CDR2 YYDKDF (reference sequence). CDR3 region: CATSRYQQGDNEQFF. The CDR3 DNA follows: TGTGCCACCAGCAGGTATCAACAGGGGGACAATGAGCAGTTCTTC.

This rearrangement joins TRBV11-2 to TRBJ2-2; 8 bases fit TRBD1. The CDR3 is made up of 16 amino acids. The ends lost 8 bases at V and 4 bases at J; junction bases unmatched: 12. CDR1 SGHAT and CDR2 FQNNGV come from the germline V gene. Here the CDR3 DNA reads TGTGCCAGCCAGGAGGCGGGACAGGTGTTCACCGGGGAGCTGTTTTTT. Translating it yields CASQEAGQVFTGELFF.

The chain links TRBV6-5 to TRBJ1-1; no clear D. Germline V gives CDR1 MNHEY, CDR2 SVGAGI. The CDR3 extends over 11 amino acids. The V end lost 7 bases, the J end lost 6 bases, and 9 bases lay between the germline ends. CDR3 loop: CASTNGAEAFF. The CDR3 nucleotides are TGTGCCAGCACCAACGGGGCTGAAGCTTTCTTT.

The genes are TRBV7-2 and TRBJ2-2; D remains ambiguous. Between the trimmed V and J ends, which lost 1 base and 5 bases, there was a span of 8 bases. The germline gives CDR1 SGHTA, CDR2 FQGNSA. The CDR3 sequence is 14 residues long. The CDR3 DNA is TGTGCCAGCAGCTTAGTTTCCGGGACCGGGGAGCTGTTTTTT. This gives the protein CASSLVSGTGELFF.

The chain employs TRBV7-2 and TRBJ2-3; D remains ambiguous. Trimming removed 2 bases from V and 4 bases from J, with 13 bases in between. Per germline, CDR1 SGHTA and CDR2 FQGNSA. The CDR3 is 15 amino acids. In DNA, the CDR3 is TGTGCCAGCAGCTTAATCCCGGGTTCACCAGATACGCAGTATTTT. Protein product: CASSLIPGSPDTQYF. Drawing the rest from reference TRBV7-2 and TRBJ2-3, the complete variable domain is GAGVSQSPSNKVTEKGKDVELRCDPISGHTALYWYRQSLGQGLEFLIYFQGNSAPDKSGLPSDRFSAERTGGSVSTLTIQRTQQEDSAVYLCASSLIPGSPDTQYFGPGTRLTVL.

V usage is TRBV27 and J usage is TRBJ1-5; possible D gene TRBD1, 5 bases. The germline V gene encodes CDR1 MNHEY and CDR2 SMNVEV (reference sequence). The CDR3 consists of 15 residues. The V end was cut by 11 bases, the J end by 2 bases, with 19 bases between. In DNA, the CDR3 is TGTGCCGGCGGTACGGGGGTGTTCGGCAATCAGCCCCAGCATTTT. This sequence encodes CAGGTGVFGNQPQHF.

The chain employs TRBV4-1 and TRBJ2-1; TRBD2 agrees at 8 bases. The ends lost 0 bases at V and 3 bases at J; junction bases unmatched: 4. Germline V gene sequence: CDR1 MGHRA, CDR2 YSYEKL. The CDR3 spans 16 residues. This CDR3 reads CASSQDGLAGYNEQFF. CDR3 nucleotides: TGCGCCAGCAGCCAAGATGGTCTAGCGGGCTACAATGAGCAGTTCTTC.

The CDR3 DNA reads TGTGCCACCAGCCTAGGACAGGGGTTCTACTACGAGCAGTACTTC. Translation: CATSLGQGFYYEQYF. The chain uses TRBV15 and TRBJ2-7; 9 nucleotides agree with TRBD1. Germline V lookup: CDR1 LNHNV, CDR2 YYDKDF (reference sequence). Trimming at V came to 5 bases and at J to 3 bases, leaving 8 bases not matched to a gene. The CDR3 spans 15 residues.

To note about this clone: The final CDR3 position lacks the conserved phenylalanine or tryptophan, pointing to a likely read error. The CDR3, as DNA: TGTGCCAGCAGTCCCTCGACAGTCCCAGCACCCCTCCACCTT. Its protein product is CASSPSTVPAPLHL. The V and J genes are TRBV27 and TRBJ1-6, with a weak D call TRBD1 (5 bases). The V end lost 5 bases, the J end lost 11 bases, and 16 bases lay between the germline ends. The CDR3 spans 14 residues. CDR1 and CDR2 from the germline V gene are MNHEY and SMNVEV (reference sequence).

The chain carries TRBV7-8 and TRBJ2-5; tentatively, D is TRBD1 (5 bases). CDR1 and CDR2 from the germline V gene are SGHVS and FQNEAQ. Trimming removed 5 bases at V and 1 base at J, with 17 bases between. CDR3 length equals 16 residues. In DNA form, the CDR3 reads TGTGCCAGCAGCATATCAGTAGGGGTCCTCCAAGAGACCCAGTACTTC. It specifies CASSISVGVLQETQYF. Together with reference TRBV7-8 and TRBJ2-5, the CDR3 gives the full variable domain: GAGVSQSPRYKVAKRGQDVALRCDPISGHVSLFWYQQALGQGPEFLTYFQNEAQLDKSGLPSDRFFAERPEGSVSTLKIQRTQQEDSAVYLCASSISVGVLQETQYFGPGTRLLVL.

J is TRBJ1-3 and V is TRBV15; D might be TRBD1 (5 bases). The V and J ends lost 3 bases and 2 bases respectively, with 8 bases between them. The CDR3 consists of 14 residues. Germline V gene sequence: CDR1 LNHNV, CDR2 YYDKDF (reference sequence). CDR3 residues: CATSRGGAGNTIYF. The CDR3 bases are TGTGCCACCAGCAGGGGGGGGGCTGGAAACACCATATATTTT.

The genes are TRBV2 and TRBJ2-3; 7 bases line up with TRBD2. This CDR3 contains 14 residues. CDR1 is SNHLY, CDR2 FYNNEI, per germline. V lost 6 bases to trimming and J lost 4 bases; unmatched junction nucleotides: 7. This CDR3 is CASRESGGADTQYF. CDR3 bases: TGTGCCAGCAGGGAGAGTGGGGGGGCAGATACGCAGTATTTT.

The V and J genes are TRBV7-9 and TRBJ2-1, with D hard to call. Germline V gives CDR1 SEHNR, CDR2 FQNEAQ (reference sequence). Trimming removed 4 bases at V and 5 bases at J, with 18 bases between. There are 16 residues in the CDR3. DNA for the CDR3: TGTGCCAGCAGCTCGGCGGCCGTCGCGGTGGACAATGAGCAGTTCTTC. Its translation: CASSSAAVAVDNEQFF.

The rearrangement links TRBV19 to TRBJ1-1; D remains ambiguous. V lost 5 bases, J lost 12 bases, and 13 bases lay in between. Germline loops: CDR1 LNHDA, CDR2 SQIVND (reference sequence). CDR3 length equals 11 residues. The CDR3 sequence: CASSVGLMTFF. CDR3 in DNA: TGTGCCAGTAGTGTGGGCTTGATGACTTTCTTT.

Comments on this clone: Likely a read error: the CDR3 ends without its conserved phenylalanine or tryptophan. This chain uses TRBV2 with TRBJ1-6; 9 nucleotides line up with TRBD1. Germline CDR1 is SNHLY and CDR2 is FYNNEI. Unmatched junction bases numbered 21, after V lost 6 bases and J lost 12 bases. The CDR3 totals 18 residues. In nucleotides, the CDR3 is TGTGCCAGCAGGGTCCCCGGCATCAAAACAGGGGGCGAGGTACCCCTCCACCTT. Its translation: CASRVPGIKTGGEVPLHL.

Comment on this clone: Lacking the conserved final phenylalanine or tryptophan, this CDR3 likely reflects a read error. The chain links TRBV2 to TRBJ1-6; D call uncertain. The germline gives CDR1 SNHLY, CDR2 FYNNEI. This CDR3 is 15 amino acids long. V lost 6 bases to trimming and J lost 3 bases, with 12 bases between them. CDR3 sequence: CASRREDYYNSPLHL. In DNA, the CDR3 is TGTGCCAGCAGGCGTGAGGATTACTATAATTCACCCCTCCACCTT.

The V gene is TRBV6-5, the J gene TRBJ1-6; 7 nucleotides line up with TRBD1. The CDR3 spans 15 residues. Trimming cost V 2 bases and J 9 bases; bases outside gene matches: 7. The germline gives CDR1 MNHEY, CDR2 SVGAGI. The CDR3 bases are TGTGCCAGCAGTTACCGCGAGGGGGCGGGTTCACCCCTCCACTTT. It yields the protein CASSYREGAGSPLHF.

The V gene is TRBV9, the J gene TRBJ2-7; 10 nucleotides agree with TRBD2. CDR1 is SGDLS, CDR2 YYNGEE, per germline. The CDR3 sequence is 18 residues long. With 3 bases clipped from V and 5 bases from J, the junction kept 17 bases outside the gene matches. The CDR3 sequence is CASSGEGGVSGRLDEQYF. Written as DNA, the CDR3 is TGTGCCAGCAGCGGCGAAGGAGGGGTTAGCGGGAGGCTCGACGAGCAGTACTTC. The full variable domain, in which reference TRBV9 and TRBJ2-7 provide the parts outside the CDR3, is DSGVTQTPKHLITATGQRVTLRCSPRSGDLSVYWYQQSLDQGLQFLIQYYNGEERAKGNILERFSAQQFPDLHSELNLSSLELGDSALYFCASSGEGGVSGRLDEQYFGPGTRLTVT.

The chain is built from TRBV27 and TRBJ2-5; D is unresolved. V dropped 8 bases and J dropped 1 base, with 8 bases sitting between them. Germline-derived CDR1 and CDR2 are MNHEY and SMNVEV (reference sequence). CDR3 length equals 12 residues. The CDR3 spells CASRGPQETQYF. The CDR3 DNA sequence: TGTGCCAGCCGCGGCCCCCAAGAGACCCAGTACTTC.

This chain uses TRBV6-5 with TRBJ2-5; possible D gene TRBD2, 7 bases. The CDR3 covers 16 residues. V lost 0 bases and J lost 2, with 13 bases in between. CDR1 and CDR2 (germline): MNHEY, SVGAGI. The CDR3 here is CASSYSRGGVQETQYF. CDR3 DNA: TGTGCCAGCAGTTACTCTAGGGGGGGGGTACAAGAGACCCAGTACTTC.

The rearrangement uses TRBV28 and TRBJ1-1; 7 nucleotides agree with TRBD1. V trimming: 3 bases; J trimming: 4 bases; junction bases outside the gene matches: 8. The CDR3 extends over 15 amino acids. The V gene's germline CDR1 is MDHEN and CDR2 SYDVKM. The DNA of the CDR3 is TGTGCCAGCAGTTTGTGGACAGGTAATGGCACTGAAGCTTTCTTT. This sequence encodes CASSLWTGNGTEAFF.